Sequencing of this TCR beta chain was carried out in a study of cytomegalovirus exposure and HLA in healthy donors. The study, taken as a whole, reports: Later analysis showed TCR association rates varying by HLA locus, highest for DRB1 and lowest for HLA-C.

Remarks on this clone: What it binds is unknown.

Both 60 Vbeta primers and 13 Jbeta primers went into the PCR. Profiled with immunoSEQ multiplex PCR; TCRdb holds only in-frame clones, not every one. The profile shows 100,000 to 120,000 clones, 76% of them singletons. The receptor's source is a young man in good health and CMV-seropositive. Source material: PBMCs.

The CDR3 DNA reads as TGTGCCAGCAGCTTAAGGCACAGGGGCGAGACCCAGTACTTC. This translates into CASSLRHRGETQYF. The chain joins TRBV7-7 to TRBJ2-5; TRBD1 aligns across 7 bases. The CDR3 consists of 14 residues. Germline trimming cut 2 bases from V and 5 bases from J; bases unmatched to any gene: 5. The germline gives CDR1 SSHAT, CDR2 FNYEAQ (reference sequence).